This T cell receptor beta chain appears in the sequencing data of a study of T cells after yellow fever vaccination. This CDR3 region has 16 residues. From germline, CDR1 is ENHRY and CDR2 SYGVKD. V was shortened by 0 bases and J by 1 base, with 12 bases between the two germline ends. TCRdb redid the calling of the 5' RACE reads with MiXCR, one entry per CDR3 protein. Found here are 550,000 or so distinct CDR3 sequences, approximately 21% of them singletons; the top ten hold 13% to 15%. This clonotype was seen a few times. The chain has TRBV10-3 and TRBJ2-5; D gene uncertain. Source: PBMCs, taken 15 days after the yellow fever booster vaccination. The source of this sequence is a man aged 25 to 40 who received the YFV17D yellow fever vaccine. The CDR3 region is CAISESTTPGQETQYF. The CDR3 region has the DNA TGTGCCATCAGTGAGTCGACCACTCCCGGCCAAGAGACCCAGTACTTC.